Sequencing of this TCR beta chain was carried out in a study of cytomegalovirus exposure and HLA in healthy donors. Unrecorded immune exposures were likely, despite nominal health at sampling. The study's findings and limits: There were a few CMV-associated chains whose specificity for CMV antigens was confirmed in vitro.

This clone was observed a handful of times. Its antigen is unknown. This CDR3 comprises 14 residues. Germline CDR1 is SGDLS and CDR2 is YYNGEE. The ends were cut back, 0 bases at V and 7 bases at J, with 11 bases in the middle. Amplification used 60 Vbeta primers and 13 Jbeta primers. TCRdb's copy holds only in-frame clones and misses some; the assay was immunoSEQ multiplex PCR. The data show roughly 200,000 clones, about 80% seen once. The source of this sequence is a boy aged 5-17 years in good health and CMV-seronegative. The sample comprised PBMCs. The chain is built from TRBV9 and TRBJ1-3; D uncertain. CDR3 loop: CASSVGRIENTIYF. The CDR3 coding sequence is TGTGCCAGCAGCGTAGGGCGGATTGAGAACACCATATATTTT.